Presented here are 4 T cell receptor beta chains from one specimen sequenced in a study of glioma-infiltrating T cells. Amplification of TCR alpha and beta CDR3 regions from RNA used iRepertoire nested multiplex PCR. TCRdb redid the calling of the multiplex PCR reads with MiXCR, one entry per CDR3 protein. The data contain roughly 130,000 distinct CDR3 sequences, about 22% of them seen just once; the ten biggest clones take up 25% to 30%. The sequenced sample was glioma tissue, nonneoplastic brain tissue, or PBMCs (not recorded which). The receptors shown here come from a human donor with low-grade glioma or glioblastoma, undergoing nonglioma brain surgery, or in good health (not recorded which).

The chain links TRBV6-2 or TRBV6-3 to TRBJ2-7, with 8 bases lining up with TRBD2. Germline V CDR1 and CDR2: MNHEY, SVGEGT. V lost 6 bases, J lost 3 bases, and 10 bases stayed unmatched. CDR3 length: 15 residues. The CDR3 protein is CASRPRSGGGYEQYV. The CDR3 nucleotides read TGTGCCAGCAGACCCCGGAGCGGGGGCGGCTACGAGCAGTACGTC.

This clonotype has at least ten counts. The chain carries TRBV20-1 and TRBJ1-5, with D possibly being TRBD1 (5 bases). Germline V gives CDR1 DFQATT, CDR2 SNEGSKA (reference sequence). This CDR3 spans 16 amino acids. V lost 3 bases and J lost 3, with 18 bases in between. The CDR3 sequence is CSASSAKGKVNQPQHF. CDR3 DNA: TGCAGTGCTAGCTCCGCCAAGGGGAAGGTCAATCAGCCCCAGCATTTT.

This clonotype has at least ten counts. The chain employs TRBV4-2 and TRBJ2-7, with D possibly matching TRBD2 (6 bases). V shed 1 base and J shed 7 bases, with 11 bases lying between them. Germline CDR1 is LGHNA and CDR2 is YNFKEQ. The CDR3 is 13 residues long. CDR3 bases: TGTGCCAGCAGCCAAGCCTTGGAGGGAGAGCAGTACGTC. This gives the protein CASSQALEGEQYV.

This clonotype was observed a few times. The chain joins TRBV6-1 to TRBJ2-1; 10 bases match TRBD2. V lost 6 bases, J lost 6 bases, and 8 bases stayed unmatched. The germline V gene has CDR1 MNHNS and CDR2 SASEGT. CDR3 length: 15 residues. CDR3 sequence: CASRHLSGGTNEQFF. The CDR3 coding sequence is TGTGCCAGCAGACACCTTAGCGGGGGGACCAATGAGCAGTTCTTC.